This entry describes one T cell receptor beta chain. Time point here: pre-treatment sample, taken before nivolumab and TIL therapy. This was the immunoSEQ v3 assay. Generated by immunoSEQ multiplex PCR, the TCRdb table keeps only in-frame clones and is missing some. The profile shows about 52,000 clones, 79% of them singletons. These data originate in a study of TIL therapy for anti-PD-1-resistant metastatic lung cancer. Overall study context: Median tumor PD-L1 proportion score was roughly 5.4%.

There are 13 residues in the CDR3. Trimming stripped 2 bases from V and 4 bases from J, with 9 bases between. The germline CDR1 and CDR2 sequences are MNHEY and SVGAGI. This clonotype was sampled from a woman between 30 and 80 years old with non-small cell lung cancer. This chain links TRBV6-5 with TRBJ2-7, with D tentatively TRBD1 or TRBD2 (5 bases each). The input for sequencing was blood, taken at baseline. The CDR3 here is CASSYEGLYEQYF. The CDR3 DNA reads as TGTGCCAGCAGTTACGAGGGGTTGTACGAGCAGTACTTC.